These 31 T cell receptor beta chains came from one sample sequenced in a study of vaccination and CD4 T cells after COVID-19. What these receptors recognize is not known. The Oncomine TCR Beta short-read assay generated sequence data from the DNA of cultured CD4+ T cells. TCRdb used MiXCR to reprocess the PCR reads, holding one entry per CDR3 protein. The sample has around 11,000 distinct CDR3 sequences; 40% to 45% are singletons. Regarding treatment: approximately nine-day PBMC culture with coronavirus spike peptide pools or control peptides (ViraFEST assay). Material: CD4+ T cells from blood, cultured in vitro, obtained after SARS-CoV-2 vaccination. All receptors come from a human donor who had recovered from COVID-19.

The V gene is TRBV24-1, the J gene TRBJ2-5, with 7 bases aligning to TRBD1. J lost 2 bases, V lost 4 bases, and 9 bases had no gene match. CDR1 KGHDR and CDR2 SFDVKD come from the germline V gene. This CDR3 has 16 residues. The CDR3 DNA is TGTGCCACCAGTGACCCGGGGACAGCTCAACAAGAGACCCAGTACTTC. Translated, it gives CATSDPGTAQQETQYF.

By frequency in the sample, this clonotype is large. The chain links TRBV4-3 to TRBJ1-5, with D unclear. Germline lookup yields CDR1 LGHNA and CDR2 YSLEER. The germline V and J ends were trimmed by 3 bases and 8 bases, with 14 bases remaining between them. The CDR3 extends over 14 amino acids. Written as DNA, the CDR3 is TGCGCCAGCAGCCAGACGCCAAGGGTTGAGCCCCAGCATTTT. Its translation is CASSQTPRVEPQHF.

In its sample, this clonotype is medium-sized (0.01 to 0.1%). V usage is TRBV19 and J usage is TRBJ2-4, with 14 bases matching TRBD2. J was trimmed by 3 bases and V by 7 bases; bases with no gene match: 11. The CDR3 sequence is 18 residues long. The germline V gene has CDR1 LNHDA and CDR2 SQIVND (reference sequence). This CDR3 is CASNGLAGGGLVKNIQYF. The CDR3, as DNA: TGTGCCAGTAACGGACTAGCGGGAGGAGGCTTAGTCAAAAACATTCAGTACTTC.

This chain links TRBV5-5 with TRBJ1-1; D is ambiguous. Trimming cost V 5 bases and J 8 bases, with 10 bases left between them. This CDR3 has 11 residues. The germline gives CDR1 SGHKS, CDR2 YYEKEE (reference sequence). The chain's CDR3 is CASSRIAEAFF. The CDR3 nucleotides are TGTGCCAGCAGTCGTATAGCAGAAGCTTTCTTT.

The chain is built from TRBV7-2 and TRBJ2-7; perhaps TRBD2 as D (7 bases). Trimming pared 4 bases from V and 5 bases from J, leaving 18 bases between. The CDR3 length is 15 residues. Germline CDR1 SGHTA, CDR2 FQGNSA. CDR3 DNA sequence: TGTGCCAGCAGCTCAGACCAATGGGGGGGCAACGAGCAGTACTTC. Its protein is CASSSDQWGGNEQYF.

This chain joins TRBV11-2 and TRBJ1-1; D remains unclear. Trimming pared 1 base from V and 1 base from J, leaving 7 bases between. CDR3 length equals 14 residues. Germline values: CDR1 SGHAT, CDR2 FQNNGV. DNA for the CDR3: TGTGCCAGCAGCTTAGTCAAGGGGAACACTGAAGCTTTCTTT. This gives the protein CASSLVKGNTEAFF.

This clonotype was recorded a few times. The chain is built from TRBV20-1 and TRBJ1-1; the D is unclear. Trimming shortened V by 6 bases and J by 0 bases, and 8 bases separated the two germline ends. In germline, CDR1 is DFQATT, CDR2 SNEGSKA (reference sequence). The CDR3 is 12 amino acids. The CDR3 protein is CSAKHMNTEAFF. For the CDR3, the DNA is TGCAGTGCGAAGCATATGAACACTGAAGCTTTCTTT.

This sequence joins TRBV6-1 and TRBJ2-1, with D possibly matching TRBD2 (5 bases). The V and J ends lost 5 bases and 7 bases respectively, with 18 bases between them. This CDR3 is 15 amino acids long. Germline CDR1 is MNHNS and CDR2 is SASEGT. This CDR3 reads CASSPRVAPENEQFF. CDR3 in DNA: TGTGCCAGCAGTCCCCGAGTAGCGCCGGAGAATGAGCAGTTCTTC.

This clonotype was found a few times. The CDR3 coding sequence is TGCAGTGCAGCCCCACAGGTTTACACAGATACGCAGTATTTT. It is translated as CSAAPQVYTDTQYF. The chain recombines TRBV20-1 with TRBJ2-3, with D maybe TRBD1 (5 bases). The CDR3 extends over 14 amino acids. Trimming shortened V by 6 bases and J by 2 bases, and 15 bases separated the two germline ends. Germline V gene sequence: CDR1 DFQATT, CDR2 SNEGSKA (reference sequence).

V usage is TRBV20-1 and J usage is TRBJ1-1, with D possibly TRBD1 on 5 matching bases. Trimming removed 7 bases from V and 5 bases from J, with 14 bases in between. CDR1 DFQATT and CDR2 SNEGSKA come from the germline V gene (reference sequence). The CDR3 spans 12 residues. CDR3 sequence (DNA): TGCAGTGTTGCCGCCGGGGGGACTGAAGCTTTCTTT. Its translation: CSVAAGGTEAFF.

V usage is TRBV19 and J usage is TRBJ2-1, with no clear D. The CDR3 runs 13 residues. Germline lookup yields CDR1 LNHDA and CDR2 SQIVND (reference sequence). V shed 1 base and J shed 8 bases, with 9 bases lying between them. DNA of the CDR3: TGTGCCAGTAGTATAGCAGGCGGCGATGAGCAGTTCTTC. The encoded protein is CASSIAGGDEQFF.

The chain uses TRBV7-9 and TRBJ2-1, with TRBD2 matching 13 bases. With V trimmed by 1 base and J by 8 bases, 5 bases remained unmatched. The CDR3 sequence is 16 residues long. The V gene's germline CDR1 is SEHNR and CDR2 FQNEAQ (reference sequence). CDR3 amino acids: CASSLGSTSGRDEQFF. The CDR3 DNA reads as TGTGCCAGCAGCTTAGGGAGTACTAGCGGGAGGGATGAGCAGTTCTTC.

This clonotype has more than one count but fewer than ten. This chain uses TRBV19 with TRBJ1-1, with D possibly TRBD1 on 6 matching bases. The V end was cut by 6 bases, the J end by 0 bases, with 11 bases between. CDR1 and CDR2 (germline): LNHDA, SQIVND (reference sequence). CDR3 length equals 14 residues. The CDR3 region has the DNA TGTGCCAGTAGCCCCAGGGGACTGAACACTGAAGCTTTCTTT. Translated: CASSPRGLNTEAFF. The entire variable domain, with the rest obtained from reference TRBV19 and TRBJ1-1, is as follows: DGGITQSPKYLFRKEGQNVTLSCEQNLNHDAMYWYRQDPGQGLRLIYYSQIVNDFQKGDIAEGYSVSREKKESFPLTVTSAQKNPTAFYLCASSPRGLNTEAFFGQGTRLTVV.

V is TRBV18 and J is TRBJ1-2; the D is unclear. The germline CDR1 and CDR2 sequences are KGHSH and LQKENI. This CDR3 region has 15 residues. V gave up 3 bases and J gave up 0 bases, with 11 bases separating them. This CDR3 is CASSPGQPPNYGYTF. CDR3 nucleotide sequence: TGTGCCAGCTCACCCGGGCAGCCTCCTAACTATGGCTACACCTTC.

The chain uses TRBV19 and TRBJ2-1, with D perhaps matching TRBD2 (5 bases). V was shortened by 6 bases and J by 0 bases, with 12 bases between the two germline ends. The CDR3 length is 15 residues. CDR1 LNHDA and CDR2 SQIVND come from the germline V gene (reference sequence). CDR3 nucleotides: TGTGCCAGTAGACTAGACCCGAGCTCCTACAATGAGCAGTTCTTC. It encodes CASRLDPSSYNEQFF.

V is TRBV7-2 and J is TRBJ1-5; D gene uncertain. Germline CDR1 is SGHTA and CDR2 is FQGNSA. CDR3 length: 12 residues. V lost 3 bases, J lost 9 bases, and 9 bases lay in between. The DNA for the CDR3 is TGTGCCAGCAGCTTGCCGGGCCTGCCCCAGCATTTT. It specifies CASSLPGLPQHF.

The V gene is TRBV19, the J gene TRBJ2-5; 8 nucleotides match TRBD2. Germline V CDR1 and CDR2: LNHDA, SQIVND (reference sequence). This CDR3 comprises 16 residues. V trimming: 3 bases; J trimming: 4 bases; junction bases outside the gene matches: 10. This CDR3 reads CASSIATSEWGETQYF. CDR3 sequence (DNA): TGTGCCAGTAGTATCGCGACTAGCGAATGGGGAGAGACCCAGTACTTC.

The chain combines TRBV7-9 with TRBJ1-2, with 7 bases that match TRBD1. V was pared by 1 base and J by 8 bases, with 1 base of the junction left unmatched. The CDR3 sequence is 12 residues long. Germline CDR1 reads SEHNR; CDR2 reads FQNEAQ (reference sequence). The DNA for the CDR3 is TGTGCCAGCAGCTTAGAGACAGGGGGCTACACCTTC. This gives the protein CASSLETGGYTF. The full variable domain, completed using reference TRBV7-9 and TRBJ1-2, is DTGVSQNPRHKITKRGQNVTFRCDPISEHNRLYWYRQTLGQGPEFLTYFQNEAQLEKSRLLSDRFSAERPKGSFSTLEIQRTEQGDSAMYLCASSLETGGYTFGSGTRLTVV.

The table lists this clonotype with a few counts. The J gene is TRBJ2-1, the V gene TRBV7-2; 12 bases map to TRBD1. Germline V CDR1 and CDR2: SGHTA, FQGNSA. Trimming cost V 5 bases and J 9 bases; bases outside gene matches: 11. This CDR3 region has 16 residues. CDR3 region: CASSPTPGTGGFEQFF. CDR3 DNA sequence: TGTGCCAGCAGCCCCACGCCCGGGACAGGGGGCTTTGAGCAGTTCTTC.

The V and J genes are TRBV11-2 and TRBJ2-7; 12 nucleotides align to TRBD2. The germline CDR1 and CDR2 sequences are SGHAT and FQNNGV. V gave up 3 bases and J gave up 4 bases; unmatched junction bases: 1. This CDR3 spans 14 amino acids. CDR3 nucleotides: TGTGCCAGCAGCTTGACTAGCGGGAGTTACGAGCAGTACTTC. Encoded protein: CASSLTSGSYEQYF.

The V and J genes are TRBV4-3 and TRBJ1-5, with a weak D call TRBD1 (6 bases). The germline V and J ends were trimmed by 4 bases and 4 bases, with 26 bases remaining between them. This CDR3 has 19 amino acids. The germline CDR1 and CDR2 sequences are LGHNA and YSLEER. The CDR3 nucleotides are TGCGCCAGCAGCCCCGGCTCGTACAGGGATAAAATTCTGAATCAGCCCCAGCATTTT. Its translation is CASSPGSYRDKILNQPQHF.

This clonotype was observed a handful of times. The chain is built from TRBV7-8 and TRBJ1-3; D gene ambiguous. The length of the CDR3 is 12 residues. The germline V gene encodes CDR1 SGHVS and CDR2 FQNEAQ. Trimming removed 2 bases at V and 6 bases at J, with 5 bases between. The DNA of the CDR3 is TGTGCCAGCAGCTTACAGGCAAACACCATATATTTT. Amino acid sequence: CASSLQANTIYF.

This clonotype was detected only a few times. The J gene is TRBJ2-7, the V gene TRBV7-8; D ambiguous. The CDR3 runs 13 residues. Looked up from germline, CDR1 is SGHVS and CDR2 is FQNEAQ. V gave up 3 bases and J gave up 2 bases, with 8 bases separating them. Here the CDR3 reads CASSLADPYEQYF. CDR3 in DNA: TGTGCCAGCAGCTTGGCGGACCCCTACGAGCAGTACTTC. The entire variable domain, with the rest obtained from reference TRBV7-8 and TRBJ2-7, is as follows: GAGVSQSPRYKVAKRGQDVALRCDPISGHVSLFWYQQALGQGPEFLTYFQNEAQLDKSGLPSDRFFAERPEGSVSTLKIQRTQQEDSAVYLCASSLADPYEQYFGPGTRLTVT.

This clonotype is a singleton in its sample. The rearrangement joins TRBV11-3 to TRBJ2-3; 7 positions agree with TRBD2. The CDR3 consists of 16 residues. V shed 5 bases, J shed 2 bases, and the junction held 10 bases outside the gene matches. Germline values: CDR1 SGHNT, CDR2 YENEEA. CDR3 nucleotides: TGTGCCAGCAGCCCAGGAGGACTAGGAGACACAGATACGCAGTATTTT. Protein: CASSPGGLGDTDTQYF.

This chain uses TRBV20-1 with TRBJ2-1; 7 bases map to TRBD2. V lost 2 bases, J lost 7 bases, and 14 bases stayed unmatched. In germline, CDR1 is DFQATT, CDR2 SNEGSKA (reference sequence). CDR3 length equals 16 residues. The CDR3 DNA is TGCAGTGCTAGATTGCTAGCGGTGGAGTTGTCGAATGAGCAGTTCTTC. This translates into CSARLLAVELSNEQFF.

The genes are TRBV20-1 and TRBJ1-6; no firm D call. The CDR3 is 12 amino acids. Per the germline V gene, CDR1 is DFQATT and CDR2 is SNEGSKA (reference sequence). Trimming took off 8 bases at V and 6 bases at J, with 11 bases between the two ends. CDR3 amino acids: CSTAPGNSPLHF. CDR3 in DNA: TGCAGTACGGCCCCGGGTAATTCACCCCTCCACTTT.

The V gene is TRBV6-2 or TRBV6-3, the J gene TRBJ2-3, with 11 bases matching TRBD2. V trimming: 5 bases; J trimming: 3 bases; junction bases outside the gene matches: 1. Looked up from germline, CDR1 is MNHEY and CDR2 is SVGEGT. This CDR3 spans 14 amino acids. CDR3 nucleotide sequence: TGTGCCAGCAGTCGGACTAGCGGGACAGATACGCAGTATTTT. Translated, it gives CASSRTSGTDTQYF.

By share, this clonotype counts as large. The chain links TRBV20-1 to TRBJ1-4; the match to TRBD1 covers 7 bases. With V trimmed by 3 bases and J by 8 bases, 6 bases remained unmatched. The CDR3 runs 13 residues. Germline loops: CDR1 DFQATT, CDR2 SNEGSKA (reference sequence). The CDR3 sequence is CSASPQGGEKLFF. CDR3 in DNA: TGCAGTGCTAGTCCGCAGGGGGGCGAAAAACTGTTTTTT.

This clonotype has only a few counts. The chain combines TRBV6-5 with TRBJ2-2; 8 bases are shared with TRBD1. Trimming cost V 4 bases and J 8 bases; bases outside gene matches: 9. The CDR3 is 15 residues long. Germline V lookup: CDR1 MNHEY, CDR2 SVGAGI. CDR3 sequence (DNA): TGTGCCAGCAGTTCAACCAGGACAGGGTTGGGGGAGCTGTTTTTT. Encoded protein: CASSSTRTGLGELFF.

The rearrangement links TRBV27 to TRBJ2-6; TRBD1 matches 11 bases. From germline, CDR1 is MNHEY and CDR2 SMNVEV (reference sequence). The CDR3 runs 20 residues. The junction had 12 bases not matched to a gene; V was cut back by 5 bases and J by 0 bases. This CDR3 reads CASSPHRTGGLFSGANVLTF. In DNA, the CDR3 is TGTGCCAGCAGTCCCCACCGGACAGGGGGCCTCTTCTCTGGGGCCAACGTCCTGACTTTC.

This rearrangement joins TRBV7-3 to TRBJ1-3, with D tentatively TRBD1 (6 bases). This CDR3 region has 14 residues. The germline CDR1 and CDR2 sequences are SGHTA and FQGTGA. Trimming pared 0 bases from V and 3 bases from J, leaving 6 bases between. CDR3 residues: CASSLTGGGNTIYF. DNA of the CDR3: TGTGCCAGCAGCTTAACAGGGGGTGGAAACACCATATATTTT.